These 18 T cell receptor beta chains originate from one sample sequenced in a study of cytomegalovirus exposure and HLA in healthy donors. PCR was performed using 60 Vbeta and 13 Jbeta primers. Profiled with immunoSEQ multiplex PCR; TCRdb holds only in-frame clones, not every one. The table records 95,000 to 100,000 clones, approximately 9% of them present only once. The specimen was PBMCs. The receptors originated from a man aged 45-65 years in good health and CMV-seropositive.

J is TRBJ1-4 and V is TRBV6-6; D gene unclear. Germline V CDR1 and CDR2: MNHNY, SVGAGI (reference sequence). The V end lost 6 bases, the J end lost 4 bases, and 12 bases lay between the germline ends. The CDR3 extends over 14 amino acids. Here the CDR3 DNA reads TGTGCCAGCAGGGAGGACGGTAATAATGAAAAACTGTTTTTT. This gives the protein CASREDGNNEKLFF.

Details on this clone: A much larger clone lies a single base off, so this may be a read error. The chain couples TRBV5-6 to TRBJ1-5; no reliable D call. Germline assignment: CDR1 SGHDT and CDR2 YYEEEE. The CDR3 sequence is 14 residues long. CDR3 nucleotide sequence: TGTGCCAGCAGCTTGGCCATTAGCAATCAGCCCCAGAATTTT. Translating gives CASSLAISNQPQNF. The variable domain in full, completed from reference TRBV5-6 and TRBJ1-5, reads DAGVTQSPTHLIKTRGQQVTLRCSPKSGHDTVSWYQQALGQGPQFIFQYYEEEERQRGNFPDRFSGHQFPNYSSELNVNALLLGDSALYLCASSLAISNQPQNFGDGTRLSIL.

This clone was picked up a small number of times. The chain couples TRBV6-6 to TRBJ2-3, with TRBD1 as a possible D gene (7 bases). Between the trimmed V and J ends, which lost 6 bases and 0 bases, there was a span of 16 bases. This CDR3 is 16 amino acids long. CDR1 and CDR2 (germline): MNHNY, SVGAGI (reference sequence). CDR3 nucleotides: TGTGCCAGCAGAAACTCAGGGGGGACTAGCACAGATACGCAGTATTTT. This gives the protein CASRNSGGTSTDTQYF.

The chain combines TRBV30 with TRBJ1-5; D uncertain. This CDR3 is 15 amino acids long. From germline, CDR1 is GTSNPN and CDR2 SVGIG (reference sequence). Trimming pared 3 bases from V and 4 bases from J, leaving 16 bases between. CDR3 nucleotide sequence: TGTGCCTGGAGCGGCGGGAAAGAAACAAATCAGCCCCAGCATTTT. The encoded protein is CAWSGGKETNQPQHF. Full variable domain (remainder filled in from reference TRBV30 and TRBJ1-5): SQTIHQWPATLVQPVGSPLSLECTVEGTSNPNLYWYRQAAGRGLQLLFYSVGIGQISSEVPQNLSASRPQDRQFILSSKKLLLSDSGFYLCAWSGGKETNQPQHFGDGTRLSIL.

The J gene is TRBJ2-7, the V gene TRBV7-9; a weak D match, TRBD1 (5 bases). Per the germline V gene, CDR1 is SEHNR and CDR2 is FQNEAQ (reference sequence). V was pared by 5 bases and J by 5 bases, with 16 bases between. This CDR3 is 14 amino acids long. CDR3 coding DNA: TGTGCCAGCAGCCGCTACTCGAAAGGGGACGAGCAGTACTTC. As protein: CASSRYSKGDEQYF.

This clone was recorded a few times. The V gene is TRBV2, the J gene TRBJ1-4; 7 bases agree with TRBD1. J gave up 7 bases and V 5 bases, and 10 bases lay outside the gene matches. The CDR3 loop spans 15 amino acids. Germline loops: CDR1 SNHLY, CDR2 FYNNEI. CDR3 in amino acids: CASSRDSATREKLFF. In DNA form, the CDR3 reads TGTGCCAGCAGTCGGGACAGCGCCACGCGTGAAAAACTGTTTTTT.

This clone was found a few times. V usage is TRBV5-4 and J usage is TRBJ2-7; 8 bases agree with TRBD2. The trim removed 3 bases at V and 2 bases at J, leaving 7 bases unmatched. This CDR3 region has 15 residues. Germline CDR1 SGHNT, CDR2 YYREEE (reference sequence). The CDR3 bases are TGTGCCAGCAGCTCCAAGCGGGAGTTAACCTACGAGCAGTACTTC. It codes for CASSSKRELTYEQYF.

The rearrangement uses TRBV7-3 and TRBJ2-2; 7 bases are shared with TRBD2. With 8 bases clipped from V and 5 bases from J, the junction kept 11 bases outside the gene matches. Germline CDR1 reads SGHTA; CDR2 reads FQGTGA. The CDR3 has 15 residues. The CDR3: CASSRGGSYTGELFF. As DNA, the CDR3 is TGTGCCAGCTCGAGGGGAGGGTCTTATACCGGGGAGCTGTTTTTT.

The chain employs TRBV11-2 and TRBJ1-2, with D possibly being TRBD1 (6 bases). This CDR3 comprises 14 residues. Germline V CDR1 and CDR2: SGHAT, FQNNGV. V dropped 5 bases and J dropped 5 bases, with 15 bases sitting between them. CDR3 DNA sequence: TGTGCCAGCAGCCCCGACCAGGGGAAGTATGGCTACACCTTC. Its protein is CASSPDQGKYGYTF. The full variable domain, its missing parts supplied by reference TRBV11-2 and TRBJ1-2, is EAGVAQSPRYKIIEKRQSVAFWCNPISGHATLYWYQQILGQGPKLLIQFQNNGVVDDSQLPKDRFSAERLKGVDSTLKIQPAKLEDSAVYLCASSPDQGKYGYTFGSGTRLTVV.

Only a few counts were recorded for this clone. CDR3 sequence reads: CASSQDRSGGSSYEQYF. The CDR3, as DNA: TGCGCCAGCAGCCAAGATCGGTCGGGTGGGAGTTCCTACGAGCAGTACTTC. V and J are TRBV4-3 and TRBJ2-7; D is possibly TRBD2 (5 bases). The CDR3 covers 17 residues. Per germline, CDR1 LGHNA and CDR2 YSLEER. V gave up 0 bases and J gave up 1 base, with 16 bases separating them.

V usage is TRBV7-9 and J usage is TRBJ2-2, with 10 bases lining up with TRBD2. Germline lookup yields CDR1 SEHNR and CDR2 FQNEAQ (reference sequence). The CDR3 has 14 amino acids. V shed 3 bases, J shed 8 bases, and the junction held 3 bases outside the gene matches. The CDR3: CASSFLAGEGELFF. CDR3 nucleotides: TGTGCCAGCAGCTTTCTAGCGGGAGAAGGGGAGCTGTTTTTT.

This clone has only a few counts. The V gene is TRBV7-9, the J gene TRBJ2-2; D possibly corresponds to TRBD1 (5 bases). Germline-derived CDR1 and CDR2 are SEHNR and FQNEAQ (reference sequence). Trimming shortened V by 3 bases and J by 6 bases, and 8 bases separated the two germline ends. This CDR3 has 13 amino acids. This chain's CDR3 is CASSLSGSGELFF. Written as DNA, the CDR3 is TGTGCCAGCAGCTTGTCAGGGTCCGGGGAGCTGTTTTTT.

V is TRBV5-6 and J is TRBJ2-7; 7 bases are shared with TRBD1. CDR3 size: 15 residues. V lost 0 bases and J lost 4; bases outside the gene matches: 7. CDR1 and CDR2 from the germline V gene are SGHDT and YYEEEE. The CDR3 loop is CASSLGERQGYEQYF. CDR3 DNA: TGTGCCAGCAGCTTGGGTGAGAGACAGGGATACGAGCAGTACTTC.

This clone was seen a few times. The CDR3 DNA reads TGTGCCAGCAGCGCACAGGGCGGAACTAATGAAAAACTGTTTTTT. Its translation is CASSAQGGTNEKLFF. The chain links TRBV5-6 to TRBJ1-4, with D possibly being TRBD1 (6 bases). V lost 4 bases and J lost 1, with 11 bases in between. CDR1 and CDR2 from the germline V gene are SGHDT and YYEEEE. The CDR3 spans 15 residues.

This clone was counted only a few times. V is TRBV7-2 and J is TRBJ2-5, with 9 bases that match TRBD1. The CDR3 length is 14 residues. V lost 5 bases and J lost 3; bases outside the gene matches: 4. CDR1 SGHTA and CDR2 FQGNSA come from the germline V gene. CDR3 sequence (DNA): TGTGCCAGCAGCCCACAGGGGGCGAAAGAGACCCAGTACTTC. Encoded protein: CASSPQGAKETQYF.

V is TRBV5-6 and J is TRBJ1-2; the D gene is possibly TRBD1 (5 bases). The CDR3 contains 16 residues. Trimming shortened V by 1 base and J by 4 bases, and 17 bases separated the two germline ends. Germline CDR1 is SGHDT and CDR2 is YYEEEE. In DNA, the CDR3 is TGTGCCAGCAGCTTGCGGCCCCCGGGGGGGAGCTATGGCTACACCTTC. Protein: CASSLRPPGGSYGYTF.

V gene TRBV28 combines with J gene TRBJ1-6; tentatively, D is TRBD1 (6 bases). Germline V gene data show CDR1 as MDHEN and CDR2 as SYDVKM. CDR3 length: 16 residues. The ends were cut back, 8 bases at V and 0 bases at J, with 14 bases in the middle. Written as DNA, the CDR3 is TGTGCCAGCGGATCAACAGGGAGCTCCTATAATTCACCCCTCCACTTT. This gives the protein CASGSTGSSYNSPLHF.

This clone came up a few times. CDR3 DNA: TGTGCCAGCAGTCCCAGGGGCGGGGAGCTGTTTTTT. As protein: CASSPRGGELFF. The chain employs TRBV6-5 and TRBJ2-2; perhaps TRBD1 as D (6 bases). This CDR3 contains 12 residues. Germline values: CDR1 MNHEY, CDR2 SVGAGI. Trimming stripped 5 bases from V and 7 bases from J, with 8 bases between.